Below, 7 T cell receptor beta chains from the same sample are listed, as sequenced in a study of blood T cell repertoires in COVID-19. Assay: immunoSEQ multiplex PCR; the TCRdb copy retains only in-frame clones and omits some. The sample carries 110,000 to 150,000 clones, 87% recorded once. Sequencing was performed on PBMCs or T cells enriched from blood (not recorded which). All receptors derive from a man in his 60s who had recovered from COVID-19.

In its sample, this clone was seen once. The chain carries TRBV5-1 and TRBJ2-1; 9 nucleotides line up with TRBD2. With V trimmed by 0 bases and J by 6 bases, 4 bases remained unmatched. Germline CDR1 and CDR2: SGHRS and YFSETQ. The CDR3 length is 15 residues. The CDR3 region is CASSLAAGGVNEQFF. CDR3 coding DNA: TGCGCCAGCAGCTTGGCAGCGGGGGGAGTCAATGAGCAGTTCTTC.

The CDR3 region is CASSPRDTLNTEAFF. In DNA form, the CDR3 reads TGTGCCAGCAGCCCACGGGACACCTTGAACACTGAAGCTTTCTTT. The gene calls are TRBV11-2 and TRBJ1-1; D is possibly TRBD1 (6 bases). The V gene lost 5 bases and the J gene lost 0 bases, with 13 bases spanning the gap. Germline CDR1 and CDR2: SGHAT and FQNNGV. The CDR3 spans 15 residues.

V gene TRBV28 combines with J gene TRBJ1-1, with D possibly TRBD1 on 6 matching bases. From germline, CDR1 is MDHEN and CDR2 SYDVKM. The CDR3 is 15 residues long. V gave up 3 bases and J gave up 0 bases, with 11 bases separating them. The CDR3 loop reads CASSFSRTVNTEAFF. The CDR3 DNA reads TGTGCCAGCAGTTTTTCGCGGACAGTGAACACTGAAGCTTTCTTT.

This sequence joins TRBV9 and TRBJ1-1; the D gene is possibly TRBD1 (6 bases). There are 14 residues in the CDR3. Germline CDR1 and CDR2: SGDLS and YYNGEE. Trimming pared 2 bases from V and 5 bases from J, leaving 13 bases between. CDR3 region: CASSVRGARTEAFF. DNA of the CDR3: TGTGCCAGCAGCGTTCGGGGGGCGAGGACTGAAGCTTTCTTT.

The V gene is TRBV13, the J gene TRBJ1-1, with D uncertain. Trimming took 4 bases from V and 4 from J, leaving 10 bases between them. The CDR3 has 13 amino acids. Per the germline V gene, CDR1 is PRHDT and CDR2 is FYEKMQ (reference sequence). The CDR3 DNA sequence: TGTGCCAGCAGCTGGAGAGCGTCCACTGAAGCTTTCTTT. Protein sequence: CASSWRASTEAFF.

This chain links TRBV28 with TRBJ2-2; D might be TRBD1 (6 bases). CDR1 is MDHEN and CDR2 is SYDVKM in the germline V gene. The CDR3 runs 12 residues. Trimming took off 8 bases at V and 5 bases at J, with 9 bases between the two ends. The CDR3 loop is CASDRGTGELFF. CDR3 nucleotide sequence: TGTGCCAGCGATAGGGGGACCGGGGAGCTGTTTTTT. Using reference TRBV28 and TRBJ2-2 for the parts outside the CDR3, the full variable domain is DVKVTQSSRYLVKRTGEKVFLECVQDMDHENMFWYRQDPGLGLRLIYFSYDVKMKEKGDIPEGYSVSREKKERFSLILESASTNQTSMYLCASDRGTGELFFGEGSRLTVL.

The gene calls are TRBV5-1 and TRBJ1-4, with 7 positions matching TRBD1. CDR3 length: 15 amino acids. Trimming at V came to 5 bases and at J to 4 bases, leaving 8 bases not matched to a gene. Per the germline V gene, CDR1 is SGHRS and CDR2 is YFSETQ. CDR3: CASRLLGQSNEKLFF. The DNA for the CDR3 is TGCGCCAGCAGGCTTTTGGGACAGAGTAATGAAAAACTGTTTTTT.